A selection of T cell receptor beta chains follows, all from one sample in a study of T cell responses to AZD1222 COVID-19 vaccine. The data were produced by immunoSEQ multiplex PCR, yet TCRdb's version contains in-frame clones alone and is incomplete. The sample shows over 150,000 clones, about 90% of them seen only once. The sample here was peripheral blood, taken on day 0 of MenACWY control vaccination. Receptors originate from an adult in good health. CDR3s include the opening cysteine and the closing phenylalanine or tryptophan. The D gene is left open where the match is weak.

CDR3 protein,CDR3 DNA,D gene,V gene,J gene
CATSRDEVSGNTIYF,TGTGCCACCAGCAGAGATGAGGTATCCGGAAACACCATATATTTT,-,TRBV15,TRBJ1-3
CASSEYGARNSPLHF,TGTGCCAGCAGTGAATATGGGGCTCGAAATTCACCCCTCCACTTT,-,TRBV25-1,TRBJ1-6
CASSRDSQGYTF,TGTGCCAGCAGCCGGGACAGTCAAGGCTACACCTTC,TRBD1,TRBV2,TRBJ1-2
CASSYSGTNEKLFF,TGTGCCAGCAGTTACTCCGGAACTAATGAAAAACTGTTTTTT,-,TRBV6-5,TRBJ1-4
CASSLGQGTNTEAFF,TGTGCCAGTAGTTTGGGACAGGGGACGAACACTGAAGCTTTCTTT,TRBD1,TRBV19,TRBJ1-1
CASSIGSSYNEQFF,TGTGCCAGTAGTATTGGAAGCTCCTACAATGAGCAGTTCTTC,-,TRBV19,TRBJ2-1
CASSHRGGETQYF,TGTGCCAGCAGCCACAGGGGAGGGGAGACCCAGTACTTC,-,TRBV7-6,TRBJ2-5
CASSPGGTPIAGELFF,TGTGCCAGCTCACCAGGAGGGACTCCTATTGCCGGGGAGCTGTTTTTT,-,TRBV18,TRBJ2-2
CASSLGGHTEAFF,TGTGCCAGCAGTTTAGGGGGTCACACTGAAGCTTTCTTT,-,TRBV12-3/TRBV12-4,TRBJ1-1
CASSDGAGAVTEAFF,TGTGCCAGCAGTGACGGTGCAGGGGCGGTCACTGAAGCTTTCTTT,-,TRBV6-4,TRBJ1-1
CASSPMGVWRQETQYF,TGTGCCAGCTCACCAATGGGGGTATGGAGGCAAGAGACCCAGTACTTC,-,TRBV18,TRBJ2-5
CASSDDRASTDTQYF,TGTGCCAGTAGTGATGACAGGGCAAGCACAGATACGCAGTATTTT,TRBD1,TRBV19,TRBJ2-3
CASSHRQTNEKLFF,TGTGCCAGCAGCCACCGTCAGACTAATGAAAAACTGTTTTTT,-,TRBV27,TRBJ1-4
CASSFSGVGNTEAFF,TGTGCCAGCAGCTTCTCGGGGGTTGGGAACACTGAAGCTTTCTTT,-,TRBV11-3,TRBJ1-1
CASSLNSDSNYGYTF,TGTGCCAGCAGCTTGAATTCAGATTCGAACTATGGCTACACCTTC,-,TRBV5-6,TRBJ1-2
CASSPFTSGPNNEQFF,TGTGCCAGCTCACCATTCACTAGCGGCCCAAACAATGAGCAGTTCTTC,TRBD2,TRBV18,TRBJ2-1
CASSRPGGYNEQFF,TGTGCCAGCAGTAGACCTGGGGGCTACAATGAGCAGTTCTTC,-,TRBV28,TRBJ2-1
CASSPRRRQTTDTQYF,TGTGCCAGCAGCCCCCGGCGTCGGCAAACCACAGATACGCAGTATTTT,-,TRBV7-2,TRBJ2-3
CASSLGGPVSEAFF,TGCGCCAGCAGCTTGGGGGGCCCGGTTTCTGAAGCTTTCTTT,-,TRBV5-1,TRBJ1-1
CASSSGTPHAEAFF,TGTGCCAGTTCATCCGGGACCCCTCACGCTGAAGCTTTCTTT,-,TRBV19,TRBJ1-1